Listed here are 14 T cell receptor beta chains from one sample, sequenced in a study of regulatory T cells in long-lasting Graves disease. This sample's time point: newly diagnosed GD, antithyroid drugs for less than 3 months. Extracted RNA from PBMCs served as the source of the TCR library. Arm-PCR of CDR3 regions and iRepertoire HTBI primers were used to build TCR beta libraries. Using its own MiXCR run on the multiplex PCR reads, TCRdb lists one record per CDR3 protein. The repertoire holds around 400,000 distinct CDR3 sequences, with 15% as singletons. In addition, the sample was reused for a study of T cells in Graves' hyperthyroidism and ophthalmopathy.

This specimen consisted of peripheral blood mononuclear cells (PBMCs), obtained at new diagnosis, from a patient treated with antithyroid drugs. These TCRs come from a woman aged 40 to 50 with Graves disease.

On this clonotype: This may be a read error: a much more frequent sequence differs by one nucleotide. This chain connects TRBV5-1 to TRBJ1-4; 7 bases fit TRBD1. CDR1 and CDR2 from the germline V gene are SGHRS and YFSETQ. This CDR3 comprises 15 residues. The CDR3 coding sequence is TGCACCAGCAGCTACTACAGGGGTCGGAATGAAAAACTGTTTTTT. Amino acids: CTSSYYRGRNEKLFF.

This chain connects TRBV6-1 to TRBJ2-2, with D possibly TRBD2 on 6 matching bases. Germline loops: CDR1 MNHNS, CDR2 SASEGT. CDR3 length: 17 residues. Trimming left V 6 bases short and J 2 bases short, with 19 bases between. CDR3 protein: CASSTTWGVVNTGELFF. The CDR3 nucleotides read TGTGCCAGCAGCACAACATGGGGGGTAGTAAACACCGGGGAGCTGTTTTTT.

This clonotype was counted at least ten times. The V call is TRBV10-3, the J call TRBJ1-4, with no clear D. Germline V lookup: CDR1 ENHRY, CDR2 SYGVKD. The CDR3 runs to 13 residues. Trimming removed 3 bases at V and 13 bases at J, with 15 bases between. The CDR3 loop is CAISDPSTTGLFF. The DNA of the CDR3 is TGTGCCATCAGTGACCCATCGACGACTGGACTGTTTTTT.

This clonotype was seen many times. V gene TRBV7-6 combines with J gene TRBJ1-4; D is unclear. Trimming stripped 5 bases from V and 1 base from J, with 17 bases between. Germline CDR1 is SGHVS and CDR2 is FNYEAQ. This CDR3 contains 17 residues. CDR3 sequence: CASSPDVGLGTNEKLFF. The CDR3 DNA reads TGTGCCAGCAGCCCGGACGTGGGCTTGGGAACTAATGAAAAACTGTTTTTT.

This clonotype was observed many times. The chain uses TRBV20-1 and TRBJ1-1, with no clear D. Trimming shortened V by 0 bases and J by 7 bases, and 12 bases separated the two germline ends. The CDR3 runs 13 residues. In germline, CDR1 is DFQATT, CDR2 SNEGSKA (reference sequence). The CDR3, as DNA: TGCAGTGCTAGAGAAGACGGTGGGAGTGAAGCTTTCTTT. Translation gives CSAREDGGSEAFF.

At least ten counts were recorded for this clonotype. The chain employs TRBV29-1 and TRBJ2-1; the D gene is possibly TRBD1 (5 bases). V dropped 0 bases and J dropped 7 bases, with 13 bases sitting between them. In germline, CDR1 is SQVTM, CDR2 ANQGSEA. CDR3 size: 14 residues. The CDR3 bases are TGCAGCGTTGAAGATAGGCAGGGTGAGAATGAGCAGTTCTTC. Its translation: CSVEDRQGENEQFF.

This clonotype was recorded at least ten times. The chain employs TRBV12-5 and TRBJ2-5, with 7 bases aligning to TRBD2. Trimming took 5 bases from V and 3 from J; bases not matched to a gene: 6. The germline V gene encodes CDR1 LGHNT and CDR2 FRNRAP. The CDR3 contains 14 residues. Written as DNA, the CDR3 is TGTGCTAGTGGTCTAGGACTAGACGAAGAGACCCAGTACTTC. Translated: CASGLGLDEETQYF.

The chain combines TRBV12-3 or TRBV12-4 with TRBJ2-2, with 9 bases that match TRBD1. CDR3 size: 13 residues. The trim removed 7 bases at V and 8 bases at J, leaving 5 bases unmatched. The CDR3 nucleotides read TGTGCCAGCATTACAGGGGGCAGAGGGGAGCTGTTTTTT. Encoded protein: CASITGGRGELFF.

This clonotype was detected ten times or more. V usage is TRBV28 and J usage is TRBJ2-2; TRBD2 is a possible D gene (6 bases). In germline, CDR1 is MDHEN, CDR2 SYDVKM. The V end was cut by 4 bases, the J end by 0 bases, with 15 bases between. This CDR3 is built from 17 residues. The CDR3 nucleotides read TGTGCCAGCAGTTCCTCACATGGCGGGGCGAACACCGGGGAGCTGTTTTTT. Translation gives CASSSSHGGANTGELFF.

This clonotype was recorded many times. This rearrangement joins TRBV11-2 to TRBJ1-2; a possible D gene is TRBD1 (6 bases). Germline CDR1 and CDR2: SGHAT and FQNNGV. This CDR3 contains 16 residues. Trimming removed 5 bases at V and 7 bases at J, with 23 bases between. The CDR3 coding sequence is TGTGCCAGCAGCCCAATTCGGACAGCTAATTATTCTGGCTACACCTTC. Translation gives CASSPIRTANYSGYTF. The full variable domain, its missing parts supplied by reference TRBV11-2 and TRBJ1-2, is EAGVAQSPRYKIIEKRQSVAFWCNPISGHATLYWYQQILGQGPKLLIQFQNNGVVDDSQLPKDRFSAERLKGVDSTLKIQPAKLEDSAVYLCASSPIRTANYSGYTFGSGTRLTVV.

This clonotype was seen more than once but under ten times. The chain employs TRBV10-2 and TRBJ2-4; perhaps TRBD2 as D (6 bases). This CDR3 is 15 amino acids long. The V gene's germline CDR1 is WSHSY and CDR2 SAAADI. V lost 8 bases, J lost 6 bases, and 20 bases lay in between. CDR3 residues: CASAGAGPPINIQYF. CDR3 sequence (DNA): TGCGCCAGCGCTGGTGCGGGACCCCCTATAAACATTCAGTACTTC.

This clonotype was observed a handful of times. The J gene is TRBJ2-7, the V gene TRBV19; 7 bases map to TRBD2. V lost 10 bases to trimming and J lost 3 bases; unmatched junction nucleotides: 9. Germline CDR1 is LNHDA and CDR2 is SQIVND (reference sequence). This CDR3 has 13 amino acids. CDR3 sequence reads: CATKDRGDYEQYF. CDR3 coding DNA: TGTGCCACCAAAGACCGGGGGGACTACGAGCAGTACTTC. Drawing the rest from reference TRBV19 and TRBJ2-7, the complete variable domain is DGGITQSPKYLFRKEGQNVTLSCEQNLNHDAMYWYRQDPGQGLRLIYYSQIVNDFQKGDIAEGYSVSREKKESFPLTVTSAQKNPTAFYLCATKDRGDYEQYFGPGTRLTVT.

This clonotype was recorded at least ten times. The rearrangement links TRBV27 to TRBJ2-7; no clear D gene. Germline assignment: CDR1 MNHEY and CDR2 SMNVEV (reference sequence). This CDR3 has 14 residues. Trimming removed 6 bases at V and 3 bases at J, with 15 bases between. CDR3 loop: CASRLAPQFYEQYF. Here the CDR3 DNA reads TGTGCCAGCAGACTCGCCCCCCAGTTCTACGAGCAGTACTTC.

J is TRBJ1-3 and V is TRBV9, with no clear D. CDR1 SGDLS and CDR2 YYNGEE come from the germline V gene. V lost 0 bases, J lost 2 bases, and 9 bases lay in between. CDR3 size: 15 residues. CDR3 DNA sequence: TGTGCCAGCAGCGTAGGGGCATGGACTGGAAACACCATATATTTT. This encodes CASSVGAWTGNTIYF.